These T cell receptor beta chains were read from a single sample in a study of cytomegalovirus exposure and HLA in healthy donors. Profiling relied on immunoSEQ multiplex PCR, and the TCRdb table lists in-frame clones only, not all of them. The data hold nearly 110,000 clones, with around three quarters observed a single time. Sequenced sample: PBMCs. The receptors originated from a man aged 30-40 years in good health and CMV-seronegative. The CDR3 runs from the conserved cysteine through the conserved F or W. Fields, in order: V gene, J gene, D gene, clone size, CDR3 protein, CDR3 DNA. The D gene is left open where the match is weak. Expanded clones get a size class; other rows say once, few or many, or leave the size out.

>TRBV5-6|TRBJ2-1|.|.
CASSLSSDSSYNEQFF
TGTGCCAGCAGCTTGTCTAGCGACAGCTCCTACAATGAGCAGTTCTTC
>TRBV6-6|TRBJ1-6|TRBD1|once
CASSRDRATSPLHF
TGTGCCAGCAGCCGGGACAGGGCTACTTCACCCCTCCACTTT
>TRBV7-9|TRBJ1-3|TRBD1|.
CASSYLGTGYGNTIYF
TGTGCCAGCAGCTACCTTGGGACAGGGTATGGAAACACCATATATTTT
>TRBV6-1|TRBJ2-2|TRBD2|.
CASSVASGSLTGELFF
TGTGCCAGCAGTGTAGCTAGCGGGAGCCTCACCGGGGAGCTGTTTTTT
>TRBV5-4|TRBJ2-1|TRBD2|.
CASSSKAGGPYNEQFF
TGTGCCAGCAGCTCAAAAGCGGGAGGGCCCTACAATGAGCAGTTCTTC
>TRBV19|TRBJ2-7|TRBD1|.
CASTPGQGYEQYF
TGTGCCAGTACCCCGGGACAGGGATACGAGCAGTACTTC
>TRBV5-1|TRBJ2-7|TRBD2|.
CASSSGTTLYEQYF
TGCGCCAGCAGTTCCGGGACTACCCTTTACGAGCAGTACTTC
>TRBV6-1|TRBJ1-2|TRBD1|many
CASHQGASYGYTF
TGTGCCAGCCACCAGGGGGCTTCGTATGGCTACACCTTC
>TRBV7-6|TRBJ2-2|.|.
CASSPSGWDWTGELFF
TGTGCCAGCAGCCCCTCCGGGTGGGACTGGACCGGGGAGCTGTTTTTT
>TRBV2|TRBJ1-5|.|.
CASSGVGGDQPQHF
TGTGCCAGCTCCGGGGTTGGGGGCGATCAGCCCCAGCATTTT
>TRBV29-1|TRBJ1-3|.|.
CSVGAGGGHAGNTIYF
TGCAGCGTTGGGGCGGGAGGGGGACATGCTGGAAACACCATATATTTT
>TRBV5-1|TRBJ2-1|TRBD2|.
CASSSTSTGEQFF
TGCGCCAGCAGCTCGACTAGCACGGGGGAGCAGTTCTTC
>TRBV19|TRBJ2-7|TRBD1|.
CASSPGQGAYEQYF
TGTGCCAGTAGTCCAGGACAGGGGGCTTACGAGCAGTACTTC
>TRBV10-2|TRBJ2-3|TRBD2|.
CASGLAGSTDTQYF
TGCGCCAGCGGTTTAGCGGGGAGCACAGATACGCAGTATTTT
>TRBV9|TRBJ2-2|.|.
CASTLRPTGELFF
TGTGCCAGCACCCTACGCCCCACCGGGGAGCTGTTTTTT
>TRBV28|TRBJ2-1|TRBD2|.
CASSASGLSYNEQFF
TGTGCCAGCAGTGCTAGCGGCCTTTCCTACAATGAGCAGTTCTTC
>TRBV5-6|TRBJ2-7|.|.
CASSLTDRFSSYEQYF
TGTGCCAGCAGCCTCACCGACAGGTTTTCTAGCTACGAGCAGTACTTC
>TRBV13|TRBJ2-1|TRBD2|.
CASSCAGTSGGDLSDEQFF
TGTGCCAGCAGCTGCGCCGGGACTAGCGGGGGAGACCTTTCGGATGAGCAGTTCTTC
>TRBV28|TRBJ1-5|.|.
CASRPSRGPQHF
TGTGCCAGCAGACCCTCCAGGGGGCCCCAGCATTTT
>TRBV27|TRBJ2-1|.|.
CASTGQGNEQFF
TGTGCCAGTACAGGTCAGGGCAATGAGCAGTTCTTC
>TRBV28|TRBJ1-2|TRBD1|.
CASSSPSTGASYGYTF
TGTGCCAGCAGTTCCCCCTCGACAGGGGCGAGCTATGGCTACACCTTC
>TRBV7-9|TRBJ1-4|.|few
CASSPVPSGEKLFF
TGTGCCAGCAGCCCAGTCCCATCGGGTGAAAAACTGTTTTTT
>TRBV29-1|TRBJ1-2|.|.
CSFGGGPVVGYTF
TGCAGCTTCGGGGGGGGTCCCGTTGTTGGCTACACCTTC
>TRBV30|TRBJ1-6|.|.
CAWSATGGGSPLHF
TGTGCCTGGAGTGCAACAGGCGGTGGTTCACCCCTCCACTTT
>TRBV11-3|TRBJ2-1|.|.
CASSLGTGSSNEQFF
TGTGCCAGCAGCCTCGGGACTGGTAGCAGCAATGAGCAGTTCTTC
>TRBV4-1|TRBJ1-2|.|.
CASSQDLRAGNGYGYTF
TGCGCCAGCAGCCAAGATCTCAGGGCAGGGAACGGGTATGGCTACACCTTC
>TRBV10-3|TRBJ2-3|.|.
CAISDEGVDTDTQYF
TGTGCCATCAGTGACGAGGGGGTAGACACAGATACGCAGTATTTT
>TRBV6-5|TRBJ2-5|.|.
CASSYSRQKQETQYF
TGTGCCAGCAGTTACTCTAGACAGAAGCAAGAGACCCAGTACTTC
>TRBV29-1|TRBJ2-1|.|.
CSVSRSPAEQFF
TGCAGCGTTTCTCGGAGTCCGGCGGAGCAGTTCTTC
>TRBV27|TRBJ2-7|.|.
CASSFQGSYEQYF
TGTGCCAGCAGTTTTCAGGGCTCCTACGAGCAGTACTTC
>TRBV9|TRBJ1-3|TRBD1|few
CASSADRGSGNTIYF
TGTGCCAGCAGCGCCGACAGGGGATCTGGAAACACCATATATTTT
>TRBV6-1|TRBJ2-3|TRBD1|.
CASRRWGQTTDTQYF
TGTGCCAGCAGACGGTGGGGACAGACAACAGATACGCAGTATTTT
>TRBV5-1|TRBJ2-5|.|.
CASVGGTANQGETQYF
TGCGCCAGCGTAGGAGGGACAGCCAATCAGGGGGAGACCCAGTACTTC
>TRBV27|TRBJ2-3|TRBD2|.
CASSLLTSGRWRDTQYF
TGTGCCAGCAGTTTATTGACTAGCGGGAGGTGGAGAGATACGCAGTATTTT
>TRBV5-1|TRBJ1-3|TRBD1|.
CAILTGGNLSSGNTIYF
TGCGCCATCCTGACAGGGGGGAATCTTTCCTCTGGAAACACCATATATTTT
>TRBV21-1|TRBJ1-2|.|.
CASSTYDRRFYGYTF
TGTGCCAGCAGCACCTATGACAGGAGGTTCTATGGCTACACCTTC
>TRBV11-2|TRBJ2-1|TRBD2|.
CASSSARLAGDNEQFF
TGTGCCAGCAGCTCCGCCCGACTAGCGGGGGACAATGAGCAGTTCTTC
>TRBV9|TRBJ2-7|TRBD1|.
CASRARDRAHEQYF
TGTGCCAGCAGAGCCCGGGACAGGGCTCACGAGCAGTACTTC
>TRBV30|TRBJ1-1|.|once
CAWSDGGNTEAFF
TGTGCCTGGAGTGACGGGGGGAACACTGAAGCTTTCTTT
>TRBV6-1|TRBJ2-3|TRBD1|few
CASSVWARGGRGQGADTQYF
TGTGCCAGCAGTGTTTGGGCTCGTGGTGGGCGAGGGCAGGGGGCAGATACGCAGTATTTT
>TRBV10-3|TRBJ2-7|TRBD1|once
CAIKATGQTYEQYF
TGTGCCATCAAAGCGACAGGGCAAACCTACGAGCAGTACTTC
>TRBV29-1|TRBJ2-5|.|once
CSVEFSNIQETQYF
TGCAGCGTTGAGTTTAGCAACATCCAAGAGACCCAGTACTTC
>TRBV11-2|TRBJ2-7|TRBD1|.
CASSMTGLGFYEQYF
TGTGCCAGCAGCATGACAGGGTTGGGCTTCTACGAGCAGTACTTC